This is a list of T cell receptor beta chains from one sample in a study of cytomegalovirus exposure and HLA in healthy donors. Assay: immunoSEQ multiplex PCR; the TCRdb copy retains only in-frame clones and omits some. This table holds some 190,000 clones, approximately 75% found once. Sequenced sample: PBMCs. The source is a man younger than 40 in good health and CMV-seropositive. The CDR3 runs from the conserved cysteine through the conserved F or W. The order of the fields is CDR3 protein, CDR3 DNA, J gene, clone size, V gene, D gene. The D gene is left open where the match is weak. Size is omitted from some rows. Given values are once, few, many or a class for expanded clones.

CDR3aa: CASSSDQGVITGELFF
CDR3nt: TGCGCCAGCAGCTCCGATCAGGGGGTAATCACCGGGGAGCTGTTTTTT
j_gene: TRBJ2-2
abundance: NA
v_gene: TRBV5-1
d_gene: TRBD1

CDR3aa: CASSLGPGDEKLFF
CDR3nt: TGTGCCAGCAGCTTGGGGCCAGGGGATGAAAAACTGTTTTTT
j_gene: TRBJ1-4
abundance: NA
v_gene: TRBV5-4
d_gene: NA

CDR3aa: CASRLTSNEQYF
CDR3nt: TGCGCCAGCAGGCTCACTAGCAACGAGCAGTACTTC
j_gene: TRBJ2-7
abundance: NA
v_gene: TRBV5-1
d_gene: NA

CDR3aa: CASSLKGGERTYEQYF
CDR3nt: TGTGCCAGCAGCTTGAAGGGCGGGGAAAGGACCTACGAGCAGTACTTC
j_gene: TRBJ2-7
abundance: NA
v_gene: TRBV5-6
d_gene: NA

CDR3aa: CASRRDSNEKLFF
CDR3nt: TGTGCCAGCAGAAGGGACAGCAATGAAAAACTGTTTTTT
j_gene: TRBJ1-4
abundance: NA
v_gene: TRBV28
d_gene: TRBD1

CDR3aa: CARIGPQHF
CDR3nt: TGCGCCAGAATCGGGCCCCAGCATTTT
j_gene: TRBJ1-5
abundance: NA
v_gene: TRBV4-3
d_gene: NA

CDR3aa: CASSLDQGGSSGANVLTF
CDR3nt: TGTGCCAGCAGCTTAGACCAGGGGGGAAGCTCTGGGGCCAACGTCCTGACTTTC
j_gene: TRBJ2-6
abundance: NA
v_gene: TRBV11-3
d_gene: NA

CDR3aa: CATSRADISNQPQHF
CDR3nt: TGTGCCACCAGCAGGGCTGACATTAGCAATCAGCCCCAGCATTTT
j_gene: TRBJ1-5
abundance: NA
v_gene: TRBV15
d_gene: NA

CDR3aa: CASSDDRTRTEAFF
CDR3nt: TGTGCCAGCAGTGATGACAGAACACGGACTGAAGCTTTCTTT
j_gene: TRBJ1-1
abundance: few
v_gene: TRBV6-1
d_gene: NA

CDR3aa: CASSPRRVTEAFF
CDR3nt: TGTGCCAGCAGCCCCCGGAGGGTCACTGAAGCTTTCTTT
j_gene: TRBJ1-1
abundance: NA
v_gene: TRBV7-9
d_gene: NA

CDR3aa: CASSVTGINYGYTF
CDR3nt: TGTGCCAGCAGCGTAACAGGGATTAACTATGGCTACACCTTC
j_gene: TRBJ1-2
abundance: NA
v_gene: TRBV9
d_gene: NA

CDR3aa: CASSDGRGGPVDTQYF
CDR3nt: TGTGCCAGCAGTGATGGGCGGGGGGGCCCCGTAGATACGCAGTATTTT
j_gene: TRBJ2-3
abundance: NA
v_gene: TRBV2
d_gene: TRBD2

CDR3aa: CSVAPTGANTEAFF
CDR3nt: TGCAGCGTTGCCCCGACAGGGGCGAACACTGAAGCTTTCTTT
j_gene: TRBJ1-1
abundance: NA
v_gene: TRBV29-1
d_gene: TRBD1

CDR3aa: CASSQAREKLFF
CDR3nt: TGCGCCAGCAGCCAAGCCCGTGAAAAACTGTTTTTT
j_gene: TRBJ1-4
abundance: NA
v_gene: TRBV4-1
d_gene: NA

CDR3aa: CASTLQGRGYTF
CDR3nt: TGTGCCAGCACTTTACAGGGGAGAGGCTACACCTTC
j_gene: TRBJ1-2
abundance: few
v_gene: TRBV6-1
d_gene: TRBD1

CDR3aa: CASNRDRWNEKLFF
CDR3nt: TGTGCCAGCAATCGGGACAGGTGGAATGAAAAACTGTTTTTT
j_gene: TRBJ1-4
abundance: NA
v_gene: TRBV2
d_gene: TRBD1

CDR3aa: CASSIDRGRRGETQYF
CDR3nt: TGTGCCAGTAGTATAGATAGGGGGCGGAGAGGGGAGACCCAGTACTTC
j_gene: TRBJ2-5
abundance: NA
v_gene: TRBV19
d_gene: TRBD1

CDR3aa: CASISTSGSPQETQYF
CDR3nt: TGTGCCAGCATCTCTACTAGCGGGAGTCCCCAAGAGACCCAGTACTTC
j_gene: TRBJ2-5
abundance: NA
v_gene: TRBV7-9
d_gene: TRBD2

CDR3aa: CASRTGSPLSWAYEQYF
CDR3nt: TGCGCCAGCAGGACAGGGAGTCCCTTATCATGGGCCTACGAGCAGTACTTC
j_gene: TRBJ2-7
abundance: once
v_gene: TRBV23-1
d_gene: TRBD1

CDR3aa: CASREQGVLTEAFF
CDR3nt: TGTGCCAGCAGGGAACAGGGGGTTCTCACTGAAGCTTTCTTT
j_gene: TRBJ1-1
abundance: few
v_gene: TRBV6-6
d_gene: TRBD1

CDR3aa: CASSPEKAGREDEQYF
CDR3nt: TGTGCCAGCAGTCCCGAGAAGGCGGGTAGAGAGGACGAGCAGTACTTC
j_gene: TRBJ2-7
abundance: few
v_gene: TRBV7-9
d_gene: NA

CDR3aa: CASSNGTLVGWADTQYF
CDR3nt: TGTGCCAGCAGCAATGGGACTTTGGTGGGATGGGCAGATACGCAGTATTTT
j_gene: TRBJ2-3
abundance: NA
v_gene: TRBV7-9
d_gene: NA

CDR3aa: CASRTGGSGEQYF
CDR3nt: TGTGCCAGCAGGACGGGAGGGAGTGGTGAGCAGTACTTC
j_gene: TRBJ2-7
abundance: NA
v_gene: TRBV28
d_gene: TRBD2

CDR3aa: CASSLDPRHYEQYF
CDR3nt: TGCGCCAGCAGCTTGGATCCAAGACATTACGAGCAGTACTTC
j_gene: TRBJ2-7
abundance: few
v_gene: TRBV5-1
d_gene: NA

CDR3aa: CASTPVLEGLVEQYF
CDR3nt: TGTGCCAGCACCCCCGTTCTGGAGGGCCTAGTAGAGCAGTACTTC
j_gene: TRBJ2-7
abundance: NA
v_gene: TRBV6-1
d_gene: NA

CDR3aa: CASSVATSGSRGRSTDTQYF
CDR3nt: TGTGCCAGCAGCGTAGCTACTTCGGGGTCGAGGGGGCGAAGCACAGATACGCAGTATTTT
j_gene: TRBJ2-3
abundance: NA
v_gene: TRBV9
d_gene: TRBD1

CDR3aa: CASSYSPVPTGEQYF
CDR3nt: TGTGCCAGCAGTTACTCCCCAGTACCCACGGGGGAGCAGTACTTC
j_gene: TRBJ2-7
abundance: NA
v_gene: TRBV6-5
d_gene: NA

CDR3aa: CASSQDRQGPYEQYF
CDR3nt: TGTGCCAGCAGCCAAGATAGACAGGGCCCATACGAGCAGTACTTC
j_gene: TRBJ2-7
abundance: NA
v_gene: TRBV4-2
d_gene: TRBD1

CDR3aa: CASSYRQGRDGYTF
CDR3nt: TGTGCCAGCAGTTACCGACAGGGGAGGGATGGCTACACCTTC
j_gene: TRBJ1-2
abundance: NA
v_gene: TRBV6-6
d_gene: TRBD1

CDR3aa: CASQEEQSGNTIYF
CDR3nt: TGTGCCAGCCAGGAGGAACAGTCTGGAAACACCATATATTTT
j_gene: TRBJ1-3
abundance: few
v_gene: TRBV13
d_gene: NA

CDR3aa: CSVPSGSYNEQFF
CDR3nt: TGCAGCGTTCCAAGCGGCTCCTACAATGAGCAGTTCTTC
j_gene: TRBJ2-1
abundance: few
v_gene: TRBV29-1
d_gene: NA

CDR3aa: CATQPQGRAFF
CDR3nt: TGTGCCACCCAACCCCAGGGTCGGGCTTTCTTT
j_gene: TRBJ1-1
abundance: NA
v_gene: TRBV6-1
d_gene: NA

CDR3aa: CASSVRPGQGDEKLFF
CDR3nt: TGTGCCAGCAGCGTACGCCCGGGACAGGGTGACGAAAAACTGTTTTTT
j_gene: TRBJ1-4
abundance: NA
v_gene: TRBV9
d_gene: TRBD1